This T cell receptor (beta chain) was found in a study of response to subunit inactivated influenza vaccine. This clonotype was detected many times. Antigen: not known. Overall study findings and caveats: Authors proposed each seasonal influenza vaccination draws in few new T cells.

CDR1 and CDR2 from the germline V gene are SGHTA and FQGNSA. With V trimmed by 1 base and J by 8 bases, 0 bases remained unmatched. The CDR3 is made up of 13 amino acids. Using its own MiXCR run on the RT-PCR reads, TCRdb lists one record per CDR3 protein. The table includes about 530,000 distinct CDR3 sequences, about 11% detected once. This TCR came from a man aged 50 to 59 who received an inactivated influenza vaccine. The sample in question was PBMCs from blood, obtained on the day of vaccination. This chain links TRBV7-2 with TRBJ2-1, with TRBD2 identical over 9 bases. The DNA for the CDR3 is TGTGCCAGCAGCTTAGTAGCGGGGGATGAGCAGTTCTTC. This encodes CASSLVAGDEQFF.